The T cell receptor (beta chain) under discussion was sequenced for a study of T cell repertoires in cytomegalovirus infection. General study results and limits: HLA-C-restricted CMV-specific TCR beta clonotypes prevailed in the ex vivo response.

This clonotype was detected a few times. Its antigen is unknown. TCRdb reprocessed the reads via MiXCR and lists one record per CDR3 protein. The table lists 200,000 to 300,000 distinct CDR3 sequences, roughly 15% of them singletons, with around 9% in the top ten. Trimming cost V 5 bases and J 0 bases, with 12 bases left between them. CDR3 length equals 15 residues. Germline assignment: CDR1 MNHEY and CDR2 SMNVEV (reference sequence). This clonotype was sampled from a human donor in good health (CMV status not recorded). Some clones in this sample may be carry-over from other donors' samples. Sequences were obtained from PBMCs. V gene TRBV27 combines with J gene TRBJ2-3; D remains unclear. CDR3 in DNA: TGTGCCAGCAGTGGATCCTGGGATAGCACAGATACGCAGTATTTT. This gives the protein CASSGSWDSTDTQYF.